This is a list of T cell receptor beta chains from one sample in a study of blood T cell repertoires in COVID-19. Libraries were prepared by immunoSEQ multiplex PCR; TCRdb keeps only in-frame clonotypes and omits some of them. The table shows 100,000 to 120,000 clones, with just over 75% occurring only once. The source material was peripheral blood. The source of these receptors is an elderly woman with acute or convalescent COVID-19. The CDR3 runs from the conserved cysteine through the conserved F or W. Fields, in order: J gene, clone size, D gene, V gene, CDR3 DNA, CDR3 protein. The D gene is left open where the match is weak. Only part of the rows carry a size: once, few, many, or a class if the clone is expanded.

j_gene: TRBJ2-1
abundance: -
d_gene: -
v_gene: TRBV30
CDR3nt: TGTGCCTGGAGTCTTCAGGGTACAGGGAAGGGGCAGTTCTTC
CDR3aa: CAWSLQGTGKGQFF

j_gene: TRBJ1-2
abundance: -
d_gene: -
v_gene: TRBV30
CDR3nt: TGTGCCTGGAGTCGAATAGACTATGGCTACACCTTC
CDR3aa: CAWSRIDYGYTF

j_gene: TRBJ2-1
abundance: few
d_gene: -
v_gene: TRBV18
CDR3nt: TGTGCCAGCTCACCCGGGGTGAATGAGCAGTTCTTC
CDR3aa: CASSPGVNEQFF

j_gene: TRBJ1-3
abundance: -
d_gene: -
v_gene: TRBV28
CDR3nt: TGTGCCAGCAGTGGACAAACGAGAAACACCATATATTTT
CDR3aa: CASSGQTRNTIYF

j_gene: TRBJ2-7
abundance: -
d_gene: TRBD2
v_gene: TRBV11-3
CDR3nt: TGTGCCAGCAGCTTCGCTAGCGGGCCGAGCTACGAGCAGTACTTC
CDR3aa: CASSFASGPSYEQYF

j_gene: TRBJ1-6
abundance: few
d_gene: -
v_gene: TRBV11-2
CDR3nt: TGTGCCAGCAGCCGCCCGTTGAGCTCCTATAATTCACCCCTCCACTTT
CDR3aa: CASSRPLSSYNSPLHF

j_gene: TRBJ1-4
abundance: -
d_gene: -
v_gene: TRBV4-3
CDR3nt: TGCGCCAGCAGCCAGTTTCTGGGACAACCTAATGAAAAACTGTTTTTT
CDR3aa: CASSQFLGQPNEKLFF

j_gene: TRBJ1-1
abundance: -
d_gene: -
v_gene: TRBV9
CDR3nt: TGTGCCAGCAGCCACAGCTCGTCGAGCACTGAAGCTTTCTTT
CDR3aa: CASSHSSSSTEAFF

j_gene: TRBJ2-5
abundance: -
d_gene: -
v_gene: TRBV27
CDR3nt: TGTGCCAGCAGTTCCCTAGGGGAGCGGGTACAAGAGACCCAGTACTTC
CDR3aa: CASSSLGERVQETQYF

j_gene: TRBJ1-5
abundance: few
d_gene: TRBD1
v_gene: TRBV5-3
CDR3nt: TGTGCCAGAAGCCGAAGACAGGGAAATCAGCCCCAGCATTTT
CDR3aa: CARSRRQGNQPQHF

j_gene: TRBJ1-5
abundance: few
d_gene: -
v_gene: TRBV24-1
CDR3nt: TGTGCCACCAGTGATCCCCTACGCTCAAGTGAGCCCCAGCATTTT
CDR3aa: CATSDPLRSSEPQHF

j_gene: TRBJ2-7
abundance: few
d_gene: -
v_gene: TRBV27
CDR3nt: TGTGCCAGCAGTTCGTCACTAGCACTAGGCCACGAGCAGTACTTC
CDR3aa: CASSSSLALGHEQYF

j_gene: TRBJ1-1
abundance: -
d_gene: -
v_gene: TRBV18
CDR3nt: TGTGCCAGCTCACCACCGGGGGCGGATGAAGCTTTCTTT
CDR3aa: CASSPPGADEAFF

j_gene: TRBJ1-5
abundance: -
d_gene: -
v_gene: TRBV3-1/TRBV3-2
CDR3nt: TGTGCCAGCAGCCAACAGGGTTATCAGCCCCAGCATTTT
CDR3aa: CASSQQGYQPQHF

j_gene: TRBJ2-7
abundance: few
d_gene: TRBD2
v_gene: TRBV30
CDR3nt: TGTGCCTGGGAGTTCGGCGGGGGGTCCTACGAGCAGTACTTC
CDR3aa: CAWEFGGGSYEQYF

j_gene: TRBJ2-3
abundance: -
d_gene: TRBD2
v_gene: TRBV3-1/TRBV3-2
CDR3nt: TGTGCCAGCAGCCCATCTGGCGGGGGGGTACCTACGCAGTATTTT
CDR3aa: CASSPSGGGVPTQYF

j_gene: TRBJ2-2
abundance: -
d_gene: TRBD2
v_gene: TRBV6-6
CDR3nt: TGTGCCAGCAGTTACGGTAGCGGGGCGGACACCGGGGAGCTGTTTTTT
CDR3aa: CASSYGSGADTGELFF

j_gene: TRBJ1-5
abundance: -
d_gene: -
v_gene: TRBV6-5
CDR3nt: TGTGCCAGCAGTTCGCGACAGGTCGATCAGCCCCAGCATTTT
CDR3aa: CASSSRQVDQPQHF

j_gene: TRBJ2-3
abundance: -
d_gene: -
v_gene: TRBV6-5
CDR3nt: TGTGCCAGCAGACGAGCGATGAGAGATACGCAGTATTTT
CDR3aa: CASRRAMRDTQYF

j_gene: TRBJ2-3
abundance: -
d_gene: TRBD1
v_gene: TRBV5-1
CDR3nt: TGCGCCAGCAGCATACAAACAGGGGGCACAGATACGCAGTATTTT
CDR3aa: CASSIQTGGTDTQYF

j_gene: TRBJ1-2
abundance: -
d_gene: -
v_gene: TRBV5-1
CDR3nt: TGCGCCAGCAGCTTGGCGGTGGCGGATAACTATGGCTACACCTTC
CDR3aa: CASSLAVADNYGYTF

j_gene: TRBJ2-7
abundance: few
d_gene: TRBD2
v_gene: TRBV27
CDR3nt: TGTGCCAGCAGTTTTGGACTAGCGGGAGCCGACGAGCAGTACTTC
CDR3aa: CASSFGLAGADEQYF

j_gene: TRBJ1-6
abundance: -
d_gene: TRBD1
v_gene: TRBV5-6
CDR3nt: TGTGCCAGCAGCTCCGACAGGGGAACGGGTTCACCCCTCCACTTT
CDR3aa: CASSSDRGTGSPLHF

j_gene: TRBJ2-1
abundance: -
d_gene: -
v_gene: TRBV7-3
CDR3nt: TGTGCCAGCAGCTCCGGGGTTGAGCAGTTCTTC
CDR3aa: CASSSGVEQFF

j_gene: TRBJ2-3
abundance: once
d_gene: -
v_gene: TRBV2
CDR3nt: TGTGCCAGCAGCGGAAAAGCGGGTCGGGCAGATACGCAGTATTTT
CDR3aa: CASSGKAGRADTQYF

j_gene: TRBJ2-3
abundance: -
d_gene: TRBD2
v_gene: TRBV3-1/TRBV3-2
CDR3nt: TGTGCCAGCAGCCCCAGAAGTTGGCGGCATGGTGGTAGCGGGGGGGGCACAGATACGCAGTATTTT
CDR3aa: CASSPRSWRHGGSGGGTDTQYF

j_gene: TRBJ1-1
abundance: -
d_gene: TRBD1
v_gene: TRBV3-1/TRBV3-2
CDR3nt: TGTGCCAGCAGCTTAGGACAGGGTACAGGGAACACTGAAGCTTTCTTT
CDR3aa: CASSLGQGTGNTEAFF

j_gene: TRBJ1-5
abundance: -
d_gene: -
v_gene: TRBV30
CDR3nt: TGTGCCTGGCAACAGACAGGTTATGAGCAGCCCCAGCATTTT
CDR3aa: CAWQQTGYEQPQHF

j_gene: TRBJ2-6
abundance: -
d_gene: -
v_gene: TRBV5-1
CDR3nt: TGCGCCAGCAGCTCGAGCCTACAGTCCAGCCCTGGGGCCAACGTCCTGACTTTC
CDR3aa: CASSSSLQSSPGANVLTF

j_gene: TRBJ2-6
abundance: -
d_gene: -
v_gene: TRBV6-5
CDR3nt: TGTGCCAGCAGGCGAACGTCGGCTGGGGCCAACGTCCTGACTTTC
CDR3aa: CASRRTSAGANVLTF

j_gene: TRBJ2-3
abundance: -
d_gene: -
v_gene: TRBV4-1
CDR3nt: TGCGCCAGCAGCCAAGATGGAGCCACAGATACGCAGTATTTT
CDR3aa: CASSQDGATDTQYF

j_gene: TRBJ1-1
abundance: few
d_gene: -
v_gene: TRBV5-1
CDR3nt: TGCGCCAGCAGCTTGAAGGTGGGGGGGCCGAGTAAAGCTTTCTTT
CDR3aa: CASSLKVGGPSKAFF

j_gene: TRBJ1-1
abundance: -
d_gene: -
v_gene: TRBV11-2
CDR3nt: TGTGCCAGCAGCTTAGCCACAGGGCCGGGCACTGAAGCTTTCTTT
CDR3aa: CASSLATGPGTEAFF

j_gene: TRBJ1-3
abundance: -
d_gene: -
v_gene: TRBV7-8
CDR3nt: TGTGCCAGCAGCTTAGAGGCGGGGGGAAACACCATATATTTT
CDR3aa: CASSLEAGGNTIYF

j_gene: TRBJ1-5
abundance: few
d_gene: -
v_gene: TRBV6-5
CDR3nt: TGTGCCAGCGCGACAGAGTATAGCAATCAGCCCCAGCATTTT
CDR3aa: CASATEYSNQPQHF

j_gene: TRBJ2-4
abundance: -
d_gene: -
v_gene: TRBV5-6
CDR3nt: TGTGCCAGCAGCCGGGGCAAGGGGGACATTCAGTACTTC
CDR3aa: CASSRGKGDIQYF

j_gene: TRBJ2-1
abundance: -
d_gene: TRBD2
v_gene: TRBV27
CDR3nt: TGTGCCAGCAGTTCTTCCGGGACTAGCCTCTCTTCTGAGCAGTTCTTC
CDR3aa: CASSSSGTSLSSEQFF

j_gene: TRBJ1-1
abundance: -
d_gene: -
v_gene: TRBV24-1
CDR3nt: TGTGCCACCAGTGATTCAGGACAGAAAGCTTTCTTT
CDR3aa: CATSDSGQKAFF

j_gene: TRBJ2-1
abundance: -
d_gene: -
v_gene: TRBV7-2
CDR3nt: TGTGCCAGCAGCTTGAGCGGAAGCTCCTACAATGAGCAGTTCTTC
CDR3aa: CASSLSGSSYNEQFF

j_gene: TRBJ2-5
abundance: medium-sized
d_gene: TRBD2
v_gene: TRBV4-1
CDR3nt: TGCGCCAGCAGCCCCTCCCGGGGGGGCGAGGAGACCCAGTACTTC
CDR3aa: CASSPSRGGEETQYF

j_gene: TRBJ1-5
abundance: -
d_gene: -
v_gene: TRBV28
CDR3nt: TGTGCCAGCAGTTTATTCTCAGGGGCCTGGAGCAATCAGCCCCAGCATTTT
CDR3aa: CASSLFSGAWSNQPQHF

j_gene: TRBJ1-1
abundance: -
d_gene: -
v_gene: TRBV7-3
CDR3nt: TGTGCCAGCAGCTTCGGAGGAATGGACACTGAAGCTTTCTTT
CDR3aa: CASSFGGMDTEAFF

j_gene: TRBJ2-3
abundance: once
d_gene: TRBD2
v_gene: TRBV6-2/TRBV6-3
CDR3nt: TGTGCCAGCAGTTATACGCGGGAGTATCGGGATACGCAGTATTTT
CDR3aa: CASSYTREYRDTQYF

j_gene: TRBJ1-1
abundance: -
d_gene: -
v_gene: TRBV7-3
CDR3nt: TGTGCCAGCAGCTTATACGGTGTGGGGGCTAACACTGAAGCTTTCTTT
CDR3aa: CASSLYGVGANTEAFF

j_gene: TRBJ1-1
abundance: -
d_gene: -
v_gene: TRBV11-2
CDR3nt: TGTGCCAGCAGCGCAGCGGAGCACACTGAAGCTTTCTTT
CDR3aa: CASSAAEHTEAFF

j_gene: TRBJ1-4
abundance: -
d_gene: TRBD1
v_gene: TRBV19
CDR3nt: TGTGCCAGTAGGAGTAGGGGGCAAGATGAAAAACTGTTTTTT
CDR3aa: CASRSRGQDEKLFF

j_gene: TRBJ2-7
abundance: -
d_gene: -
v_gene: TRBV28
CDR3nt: TGTGCCAGCAGTTTATCGGGAGTCTACGAGCAGTACTTC
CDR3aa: CASSLSGVYEQYF

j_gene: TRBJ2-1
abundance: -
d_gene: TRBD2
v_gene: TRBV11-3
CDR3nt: TGTGCCAGCAGCTCGTTGGGACTAGCGGGAACCTACAATGAGCAGTTCTTC
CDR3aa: CASSSLGLAGTYNEQFF

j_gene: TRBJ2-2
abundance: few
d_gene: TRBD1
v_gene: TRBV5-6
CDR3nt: TGTGCCAGCAGTTCTGGACAGGGGGTCGGTAGCCCACACGGGGAGCTGTTTTTT
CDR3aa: CASSSGQGVGSPHGELFF

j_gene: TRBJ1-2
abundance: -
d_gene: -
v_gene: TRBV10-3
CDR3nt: TGTGCCATCAGTCCGGCCCTGAGCGGATATGGCTACACCTTC
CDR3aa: CAISPALSGYGYTF

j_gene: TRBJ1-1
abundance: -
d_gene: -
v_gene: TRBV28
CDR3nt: TGTGCCAGCAGTTTATTGCAGGGCGTTACTGAAGCTTTCTTT
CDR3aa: CASSLLQGVTEAFF

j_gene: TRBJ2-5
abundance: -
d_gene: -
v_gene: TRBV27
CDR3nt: TGTGCCAGTACCCACCCGGGGAAAGAGACCCAGTACTTC
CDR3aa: CASTHPGKETQYF

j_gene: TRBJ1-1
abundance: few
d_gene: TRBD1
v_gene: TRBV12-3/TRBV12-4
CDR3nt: TGTGCCAGCAGTTTAACAGGGGAAACTGAAGCTTTCTTT
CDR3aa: CASSLTGETEAFF